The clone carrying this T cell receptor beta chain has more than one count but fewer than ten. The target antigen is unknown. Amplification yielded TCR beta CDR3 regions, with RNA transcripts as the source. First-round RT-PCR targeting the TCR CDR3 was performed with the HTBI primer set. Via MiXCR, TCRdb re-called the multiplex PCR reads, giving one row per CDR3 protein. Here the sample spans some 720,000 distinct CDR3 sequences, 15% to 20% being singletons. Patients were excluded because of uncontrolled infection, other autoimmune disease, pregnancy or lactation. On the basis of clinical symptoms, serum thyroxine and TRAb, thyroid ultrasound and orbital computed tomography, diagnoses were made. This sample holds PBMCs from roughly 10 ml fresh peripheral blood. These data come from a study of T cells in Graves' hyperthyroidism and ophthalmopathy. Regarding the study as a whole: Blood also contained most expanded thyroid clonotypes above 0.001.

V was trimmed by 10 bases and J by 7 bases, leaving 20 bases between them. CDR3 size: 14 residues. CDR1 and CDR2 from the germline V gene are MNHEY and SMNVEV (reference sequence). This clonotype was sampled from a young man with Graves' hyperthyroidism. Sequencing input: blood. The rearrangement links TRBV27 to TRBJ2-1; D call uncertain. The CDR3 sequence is CATHQENTTNEQFF. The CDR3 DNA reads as TGTGCCACCCACCAAGAGAATACCACTAATGAGCAGTTCTTC.